The T cell receptor (beta chain) described here comes from a study of blood T cells in healthy people across ages. Overall study findings and caveats: Lack of knowledge of donor CMV status possibly confounded expanded clonotype changes. Older age coincided with a roughly linear decline in TCR beta diversity per million T cells.

Through a sample-barcoded 5' primer and a J-beta primer mix, a second PCR was run for about 6 to 11 cycles. Every cDNA molecule bore a tag from a template-switch adaptor containing 12 random nucleotides. TCRdb analysed the 5' RACE reads with MiXCR anew, one entry per CDR3 protein. The sample has about 730,000 distinct CDR3 sequences, 35% to 45% seen once; the top ten hold around 20%. The donors, healthy Caucasians from Russia, were aged roughly 6 to 100. The table lists this clonotype with a few counts. The antigen remains unidentified. With 7 bases clipped from V and 0 bases from J, the junction kept 4 bases outside the gene matches. CDR3 length: 15 residues.

J is TRBJ2-1 and V is TRBV12-3 or TRBV12-4; 9 positions agree with TRBD2. The sequenced sample consisted of blood. The clonotype originates from a woman aged 55 to 70 in good health. CDR3 amino acids: CASIFSGSSYNEQFF. The CDR3 nucleotides are TGTGCCAGCATTTTTAGCGGGAGCTCCTACAATGAGCAGTTCTTC.